These 16 T cell receptor beta chains were sequenced from one sample in a study of T-cell reconstitution after alpha-beta-depleted transplantation in children. Preparing the TCRbeta library involved the use of unique molecular identifiers. TCRdb passed the PCR reads through MiXCR, listing each CDR3 protein once. The data hold hundreds of thousands of distinct CDR3 sequences, with 10% observed a single time. Specimen: PBMCs, collected before TCRalphabeta/CD19-depleted stem cell transplant. Receptor source: a boy younger than two with acute myeloid leukemia, due to receive a stem cell transplant.

This clonotype turned up a few times. The rearrangement joins TRBV6-5 to TRBJ2-5, with 11 bases matching TRBD2. The germline CDR1 and CDR2 sequences are MNHEY and SVGAGI. This CDR3 has 16 residues. J lost 4 bases, V lost 2 bases, and 6 bases had no gene match. CDR3 sequence (DNA): TGTGCCAGCAGTTACCCTCTTAGCGGGGGGGGAGAGACCCAGTACTTC. Protein sequence: CASSYPLSGGGETQYF.

The rearrangement uses TRBV5-1 and TRBJ1-5, with D unresolved. The CDR3 length is 15 residues. CDR1 is SGHRS and CDR2 is YFSETQ in the germline V gene. V gave up 0 bases and J gave up 2 bases, with 9 bases separating them. CDR3 DNA sequence: TGCGCCAGCAGCTTGGGGGGAGGGCGCAATCAGCCCCAGCATTTT. Its protein product is CASSLGGGRNQPQHF.

This clonotype was seen many times. This rearrangement joins TRBV6-1 to TRBJ1-3, with 7 positions matching TRBD1. The CDR3 consists of 14 residues. Germline lookup yields CDR1 MNHNS and CDR2 SASEGT. Trimming removed 6 bases from V and 3 bases from J; junction bases left unmatched: 5. This CDR3 reads CASRRDRGGNTIYF. CDR3 DNA sequence: TGTGCCAGCAGGCGGGACAGAGGTGGAAACACCATATATTTT.

At least ten counts were recorded for this clonotype. The chain is built from TRBV12-3 or TRBV12-4 and TRBJ1-1, with a weak D call TRBD1 (6 bases). V was trimmed by 3 bases and J by 2 bases, leaving 10 bases between them. The CDR3 sequence is 14 residues long. The CDR3 region has the DNA TGTGCCAGCAGTTTCTCCGGGACAAACACTGAAGCTTTCTTT. It encodes CASSFSGTNTEAFF.

This clonotype was counted between two and nine times. This sequence joins TRBV7-8 and TRBJ1-1; D possibly corresponds to TRBD1 (6 bases). The length of the CDR3 is 14 residues. From germline, CDR1 is SGHVS and CDR2 FQNEAQ. The V gene lost 3 bases and the J gene lost 1 base, with 9 bases spanning the gap. The chain's CDR3 is CASSFTGPNTEAFF. The CDR3 region has the DNA TGTGCCAGCAGCTTCACAGGGCCGAACACTGAAGCTTTCTTT.

This chain uses TRBV7-2 with TRBJ2-7, with 7 nucleotides matching TRBD1. Germline V gene data show CDR1 as SGHTA and CDR2 as FQGNSA. There are 15 residues in the CDR3. Losses at the gene ends were 4 bases for V and 5 bases for J; bases not matched to a gene: 11. The CDR3 protein is CASSWETGNINEQYF. The CDR3 DNA sequence: TGTGCCAGCAGCTGGGAGACAGGGAACATTAACGAGCAGTACTTC.

This clonotype was seen ten or more times. This chain links TRBV7-2 with TRBJ1-6; perhaps TRBD1 as D (5 bases). The CDR3 loop spans 14 amino acids. Germline-derived CDR1 and CDR2 are SGHTA and FQGNSA. V dropped 3 bases and J dropped 9 bases, with 12 bases sitting between them. The CDR3 region is CASSLEKGASPLHF. The CDR3 nucleotides read TGTGCCAGCAGCTTGGAAAAAGGGGCTTCACCCCTCCACTTT.

This clonotype was counted between two and nine times. The chain employs TRBV20-1 and TRBJ2-3; 8 bases match TRBD1. CDR3 length: 13 amino acids. Looked up from germline, CDR1 is DFQATT and CDR2 is SNEGSKA (reference sequence). CDR3 residues: CSLVKTLQGEQYF. The CDR3 region has the DNA TGCAGCCTAGTCAAGACTTTACAGGGGGAACAGTATTTT.

At least ten counts were recorded for this clonotype. The chain is built from TRBV3-1 and TRBJ2-2; 9 positions agree with TRBD2. V was pared by 5 bases and J by 3 bases, with 7 bases of the junction left unmatched. The CDR3 contains 16 residues. From germline, CDR1 is LGHDT and CDR2 YNNKEL (reference sequence). The CDR3 sequence: CASSVRLAVHTGELFF. The CDR3 DNA reads TGTGCCAGCAGCGTACGACTAGCGGTCCACACCGGGGAGCTGTTTTTT.

This clonotype was seen at least ten times. The rearrangement uses TRBV20-1 and TRBJ2-7, with 10 bases aligning to TRBD1. Trimming removed 6 bases from V and 3 bases from J; junction bases left unmatched: 8. The CDR3 is 14 residues long. Germline V gene lookup returns CDR1 DFQATT and CDR2 SNEGSKA (reference sequence). The CDR3 here is CSASTGTGVYEQYF. The DNA for the CDR3 is TGCAGTGCGAGCACCGGGACAGGGGTCTACGAGCAGTACTTC.

Ten or more counts support this clonotype. The chain combines TRBV2 with TRBJ2-3; D remains unclear. Trimming took 0 bases from V and 2 from J, leaving 3 bases between them. CDR1 is SNHLY and CDR2 is FYNNEI in the germline V gene. This CDR3 contains 13 residues. The CDR3 protein is CASSEAPTDTQYF. DNA of the CDR3: TGTGCCAGCAGTGAAGCCCCCACAGATACGCAGTATTTT.

This clonotype has only a few counts. The chain recombines TRBV12-3 or TRBV12-4 with TRBJ1-2; no reliable D call. The CDR3 is made up of 13 amino acids. V lost 2 bases, J lost 5 bases, and 9 bases lay in between. The CDR3 DNA follows: TGTGCCAGCAGTTTAAGGTCGGGTTATGGCTACACCTTC. As protein: CASSLRSGYGYTF.

V is TRBV5-4 and J is TRBJ2-1; 7 bases match TRBD2. Germline loops: CDR1 SGHNT, CDR2 YYREEE (reference sequence). The CDR3 covers 16 residues. Unmatched junction bases numbered 9, after V lost 0 bases and J lost 6 bases. As DNA, the CDR3 is TGTGCCAGCAGCTTGGAAGCGGGGAGGTCGATCAATGAGCAGTTCTTC. Translating it yields CASSLEAGRSINEQFF.

This clonotype was counted a few times. The chain uses TRBV20-1 and TRBJ2-3, with a tentative D call TRBD1 (5 bases). The CDR3 is made up of 9 amino acids. Per germline, CDR1 DFQATT and CDR2 SNEGSKA (reference sequence). V dropped 7 bases and J dropped 6 bases, with 5 bases sitting between them. The CDR3 DNA sequence: TGCAGTGGGGGCGATACGCAGTATTTT. This sequence encodes CSGGDTQYF.

This clonotype came up many times. The CDR3 protein is CASSFPTSGGLETQYF. CDR3 nucleotide sequence: TGTGCCAGCAGTTTTCCGACTAGCGGGGGGCTAGAGACCCAGTACTTC. The rearrangement links TRBV27 to TRBJ2-5; 13 bases agree with TRBD2. Germline CDR1 MNHEY, CDR2 SMNVEV (reference sequence). After removal of 3 bases from V and 4 bases from J, the junction contained 5 bases not matched to a gene. The CDR3 is 16 residues long.

This clonotype was observed a few times. The chain combines TRBV19 with TRBJ2-3, with a tentative D call TRBD2 (6 bases). The CDR3 consists of 15 residues. Germline-derived CDR1 and CDR2 are LNHDA and SQIVND (reference sequence). Between the trimmed V and J ends, which lost 5 bases and 2 bases, there was a span of 14 bases. CDR3 in amino acids: CASSASTRFTDTQYF. CDR3 DNA: TGTGCCAGTAGTGCCTCGACTAGGTTCACAGATACGCAGTATTTT.